This T cell receptor (beta chain) is from a study of CD8 T cells in ankylosing spondylitis. General observations from the study: Reported data indicate significant enrichment of disease-linked clones within matched ankylosing spondylitis synovial fluid.

The germline gives CDR1 MDHEN, CDR2 SYDVKM. V was shortened by 6 bases and J by 6 bases, with 23 bases between the two germline ends. The CDR3 consists of 17 residues. MiXCR, applied by TCRdb to the 5' RACE reads, yields one record per CDR3 protein. The data hold roughly 30,000 distinct CDR3 sequences, with about 29% observed a single time. This clonotype occurred a few times. Its antigen is unknown. This TCR was sampled from a male donor with ankylosing spondylitis. The sequenced material came from synovial fluid, either unsorted or a sorted T cell fraction (not recorded which). V is TRBV28 and J is TRBJ2-2; tentative D call: TRBD1 (6 bases). The CDR3 here is CASSTLRDTGLPGELFF. DNA for the CDR3: TGTGCCAGCAGCACCCTCCGGGACACGGGTCTACCCGGGGAGCTGTTTTTT.